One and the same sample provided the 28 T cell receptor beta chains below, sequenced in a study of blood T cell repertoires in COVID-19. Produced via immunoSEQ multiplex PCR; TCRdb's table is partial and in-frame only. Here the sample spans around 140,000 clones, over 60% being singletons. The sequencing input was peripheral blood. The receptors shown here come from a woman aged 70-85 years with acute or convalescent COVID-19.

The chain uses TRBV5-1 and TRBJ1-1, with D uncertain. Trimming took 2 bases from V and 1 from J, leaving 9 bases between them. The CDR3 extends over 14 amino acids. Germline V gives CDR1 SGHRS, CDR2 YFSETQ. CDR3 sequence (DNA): TGCGCCAGCAGCTTAAGCCCCCCGAACACTGAAGCTTTCTTT. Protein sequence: CASSLSPPNTEAFF.

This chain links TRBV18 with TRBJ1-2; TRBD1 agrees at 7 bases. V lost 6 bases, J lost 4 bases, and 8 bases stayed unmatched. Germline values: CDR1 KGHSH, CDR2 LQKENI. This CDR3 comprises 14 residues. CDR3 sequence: CASSPGQDFYGYTF. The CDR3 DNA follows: TGTGCCAGCTCCCCTGGACAGGACTTCTATGGCTACACCTTC.

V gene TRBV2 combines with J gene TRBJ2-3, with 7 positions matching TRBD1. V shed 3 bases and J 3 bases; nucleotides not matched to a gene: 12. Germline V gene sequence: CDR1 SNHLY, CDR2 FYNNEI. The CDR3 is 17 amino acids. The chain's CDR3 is CASSDPLQGPGTDTQYF. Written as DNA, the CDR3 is TGTGCCAGCAGTGACCCACTACAGGGGCCAGGGACAGATACGCAGTATTTT.

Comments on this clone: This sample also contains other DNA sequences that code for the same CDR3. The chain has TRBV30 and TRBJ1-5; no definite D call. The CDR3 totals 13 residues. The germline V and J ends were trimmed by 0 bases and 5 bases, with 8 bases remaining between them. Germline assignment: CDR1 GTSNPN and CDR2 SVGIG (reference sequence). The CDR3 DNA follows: TGTGCCTGGAGTGTACGGGGTGATCAGCCCCAGCATTTT. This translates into CAWSVRGDQPQHF.

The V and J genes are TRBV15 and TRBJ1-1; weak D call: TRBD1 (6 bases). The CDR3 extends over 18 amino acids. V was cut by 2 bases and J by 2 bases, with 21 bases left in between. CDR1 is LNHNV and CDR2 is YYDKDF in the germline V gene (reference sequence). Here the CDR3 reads CATSRSSWDTPTNTEAFF. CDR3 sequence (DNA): TGTGCCACCAGCAGATCCTCTTGGGACACACCAACAAACACTGAAGCTTTCTTT.

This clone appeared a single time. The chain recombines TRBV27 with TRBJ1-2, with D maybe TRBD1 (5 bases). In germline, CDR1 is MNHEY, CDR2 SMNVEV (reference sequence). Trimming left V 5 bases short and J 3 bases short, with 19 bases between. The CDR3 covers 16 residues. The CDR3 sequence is CASSEGAPGRYYGYTF. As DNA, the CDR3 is TGTGCCAGCAGTGAAGGGGCCCCCGGACGTTACTATGGCTACACCTTC.

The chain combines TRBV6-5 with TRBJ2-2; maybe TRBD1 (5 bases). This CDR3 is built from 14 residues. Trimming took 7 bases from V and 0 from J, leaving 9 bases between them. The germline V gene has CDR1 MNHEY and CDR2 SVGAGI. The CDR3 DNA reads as TGTGCCAGCACCAGGGTTGCGAACACCGGGGAGCTGTTTTTT. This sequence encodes CASTRVANTGELFF.

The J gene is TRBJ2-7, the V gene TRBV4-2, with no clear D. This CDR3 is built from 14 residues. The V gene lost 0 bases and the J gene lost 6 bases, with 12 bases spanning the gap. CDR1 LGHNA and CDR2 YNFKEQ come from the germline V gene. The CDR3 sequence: CASSQDTAAPEQYF. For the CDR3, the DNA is TGTGCCAGCAGCCAAGACACAGCCGCCCCCGAGCAGTACTTC.

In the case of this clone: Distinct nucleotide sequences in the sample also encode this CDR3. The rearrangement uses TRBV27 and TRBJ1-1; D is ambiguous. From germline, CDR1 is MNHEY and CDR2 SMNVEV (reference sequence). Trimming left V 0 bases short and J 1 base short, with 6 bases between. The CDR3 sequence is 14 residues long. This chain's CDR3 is CASSLSTANTEAFF. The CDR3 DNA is TGTGCCAGCAGTTTATCCACAGCGAACACTGAAGCTTTCTTT.

The CDR3 region is CASSSTGENTEAFF. CDR3 nucleotide sequence: TGTGCCAGCTCCTCGACAGGCGAGAACACTGAAGCTTTCTTT. This rearrangement joins TRBV18 to TRBJ1-1; the D gene is possibly TRBD1 (6 bases). Germline CDR1 is KGHSH and CDR2 is LQKENI. This CDR3 comprises 14 residues. Trimming shortened V by 6 bases and J by 1 base, and 12 bases separated the two germline ends.

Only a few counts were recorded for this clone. CDR3 nucleotides: TGTGCCAGCTCACCAGGACAGGGGAGGATGAATGAAAAACTGTTTTTT. It specifies CASSPGQGRMNEKLFF. This chain links TRBV18 with TRBJ1-4, with TRBD1 matching 9 bases. V lost 2 bases, J lost 5 bases, and 6 bases stayed unmatched. The CDR3 consists of 16 residues. The germline V gene has CDR1 KGHSH and CDR2 LQKENI.

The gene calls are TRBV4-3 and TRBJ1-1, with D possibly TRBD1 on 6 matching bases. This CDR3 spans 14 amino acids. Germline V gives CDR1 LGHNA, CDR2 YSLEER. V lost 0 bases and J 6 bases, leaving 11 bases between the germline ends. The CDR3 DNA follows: TGCGCCAGCAGCCAAGAAGGGGGGGTCCCTGAAGCTTTCTTT. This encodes CASSQEGGVPEAFF.

The CDR3 DNA is TGTGCCAGCAGCTTAGGGCAGAACTATGGCTACACCTTC. Translating it yields CASSLGQNYGYTF. The V and J genes are TRBV7-6 and TRBJ1-2, with D hard to call. The germline gives CDR1 SGHVS, CDR2 FNYEAQ. This CDR3 spans 13 amino acids. Trimming removed 1 base at V and 2 bases at J, with 5 bases between.

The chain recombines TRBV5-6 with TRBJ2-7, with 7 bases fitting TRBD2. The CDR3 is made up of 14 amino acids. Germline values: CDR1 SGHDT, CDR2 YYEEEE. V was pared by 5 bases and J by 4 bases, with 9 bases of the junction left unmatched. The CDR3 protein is CASRFGTKLYEQYF. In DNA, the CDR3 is TGTGCCAGCAGATTCGGGACTAAATTGTACGAGCAGTACTTC.

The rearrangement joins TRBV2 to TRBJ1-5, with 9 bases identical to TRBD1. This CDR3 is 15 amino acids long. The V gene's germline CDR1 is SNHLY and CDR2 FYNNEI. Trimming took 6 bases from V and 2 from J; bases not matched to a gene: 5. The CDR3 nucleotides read TGTGCCAGCAGACAACAGGGGGCGGGCAATCAGCCCCAGCATTTT. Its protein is CASRQQGAGNQPQHF.

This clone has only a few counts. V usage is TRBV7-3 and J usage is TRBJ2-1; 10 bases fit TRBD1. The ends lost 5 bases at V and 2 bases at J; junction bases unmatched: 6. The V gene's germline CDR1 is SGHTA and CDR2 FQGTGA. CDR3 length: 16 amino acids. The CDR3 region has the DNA TGTGCCAGCAGCATCACCGGGACAGGGGCCTACAATGAGCAGTTCTTC. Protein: CASSITGTGAYNEQFF. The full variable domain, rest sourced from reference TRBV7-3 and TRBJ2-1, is GAGVSQTPSNKVTEKGKYVELRCDPISGHTALYWYRQSLGQGPEFLIYFQGTGAADDSGLPNDRFFAVRPEGSVSTLKIQRTERGDSAVYLCASSITGTGAYNEQFFGPGTRLTVL.

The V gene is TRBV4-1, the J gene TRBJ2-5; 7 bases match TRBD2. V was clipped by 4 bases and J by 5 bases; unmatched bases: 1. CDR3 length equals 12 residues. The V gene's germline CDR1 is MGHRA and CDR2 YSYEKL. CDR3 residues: CASSLSGETQYF. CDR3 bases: TGCGCCAGCAGCCTTAGCGGGGAGACCCAGTACTTC.

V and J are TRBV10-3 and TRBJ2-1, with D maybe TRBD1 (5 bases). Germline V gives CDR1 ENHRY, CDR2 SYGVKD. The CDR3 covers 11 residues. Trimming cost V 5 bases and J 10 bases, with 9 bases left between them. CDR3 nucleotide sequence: TGTGCCATCAGTACCAACAGGGAGCAGTTCTTC. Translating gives CAISTNREQFF.

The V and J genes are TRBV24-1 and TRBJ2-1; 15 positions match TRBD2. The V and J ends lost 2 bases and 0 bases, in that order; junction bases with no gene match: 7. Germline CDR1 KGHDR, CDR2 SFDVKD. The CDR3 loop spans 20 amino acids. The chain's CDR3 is CATSDSGLAGGKSSYNEQFF. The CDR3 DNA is TGTGCCACCAGTGATTCCGGACTAGCGGGAGGGAAGAGCTCCTACAATGAGCAGTTCTTC.

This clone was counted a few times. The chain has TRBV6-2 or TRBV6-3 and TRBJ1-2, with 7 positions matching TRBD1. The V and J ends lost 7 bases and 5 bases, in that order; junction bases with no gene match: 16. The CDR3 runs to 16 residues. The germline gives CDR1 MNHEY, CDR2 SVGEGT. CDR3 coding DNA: TGTGCCAGCATCTACTCCGGAACTGGACAGGAGTATGGCTACACCTTC. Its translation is CASIYSGTGQEYGYTF.

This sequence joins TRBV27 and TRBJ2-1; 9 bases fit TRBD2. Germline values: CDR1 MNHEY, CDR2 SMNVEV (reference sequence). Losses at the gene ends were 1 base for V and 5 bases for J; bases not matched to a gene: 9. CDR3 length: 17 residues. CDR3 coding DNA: TGTGCCAGCAGTTTATACAGCGGGAGGAGCGGAAACAATGAGCAGTTCTTC. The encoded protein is CASSLYSGRSGNNEQFF.

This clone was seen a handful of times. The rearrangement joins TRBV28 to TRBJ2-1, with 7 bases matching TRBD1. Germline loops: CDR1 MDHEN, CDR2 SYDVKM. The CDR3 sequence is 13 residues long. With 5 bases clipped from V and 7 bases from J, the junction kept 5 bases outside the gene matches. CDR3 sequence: CASSLTGINEQFF. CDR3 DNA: TGTGCCAGCAGTCTGACAGGGATAAATGAGCAGTTCTTC.

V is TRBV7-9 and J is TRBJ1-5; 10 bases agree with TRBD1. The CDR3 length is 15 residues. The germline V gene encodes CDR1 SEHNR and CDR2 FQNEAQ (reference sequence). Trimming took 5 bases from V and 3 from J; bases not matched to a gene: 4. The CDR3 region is CASSVDRGSNQPQHF. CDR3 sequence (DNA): TGTGCCAGCAGCGTGGACAGGGGGTCCAATCAGCCCCAGCATTTT.

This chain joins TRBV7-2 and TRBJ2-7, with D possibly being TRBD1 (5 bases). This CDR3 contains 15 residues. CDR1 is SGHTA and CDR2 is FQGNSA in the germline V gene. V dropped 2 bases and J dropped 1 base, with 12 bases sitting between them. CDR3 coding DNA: TGTGCCAGCAGCTTATTCGGCAGGGATTCCTACGAGCAGTACTTC. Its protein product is CASSLFGRDSYEQYF.

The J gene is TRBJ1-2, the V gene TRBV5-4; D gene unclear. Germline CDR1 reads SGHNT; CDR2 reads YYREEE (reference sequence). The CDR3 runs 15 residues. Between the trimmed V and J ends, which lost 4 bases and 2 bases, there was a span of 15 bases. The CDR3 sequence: CASSPGGQANYGYTF. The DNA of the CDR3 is TGTGCCAGCAGCCCCGGCGGGCAGGCAAACTATGGCTACACCTTC.

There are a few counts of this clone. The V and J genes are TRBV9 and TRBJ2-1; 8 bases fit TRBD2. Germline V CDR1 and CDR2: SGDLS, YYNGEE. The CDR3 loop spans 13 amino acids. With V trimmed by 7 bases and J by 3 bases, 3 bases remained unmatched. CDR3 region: CASSSGSYNEQFF. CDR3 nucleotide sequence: TGTGCCAGCTCAAGCGGGAGCTACAATGAGCAGTTCTTC.

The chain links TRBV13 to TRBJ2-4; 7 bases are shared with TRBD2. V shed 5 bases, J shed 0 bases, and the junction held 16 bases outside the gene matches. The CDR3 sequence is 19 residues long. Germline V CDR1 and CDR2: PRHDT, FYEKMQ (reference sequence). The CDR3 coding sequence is TGTGCCAGCAGCACAGCTTGGGGAGCTAGCGGCCTAGCCAAAAACATTCAGTACTTC. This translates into CASSTAWGASGLAKNIQYF. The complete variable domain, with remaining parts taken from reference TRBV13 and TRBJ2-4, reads AAGVIQSPRHLIKEKRETATLKCYPIPRHDTVYWYQQGPGQDPQFLISFYEKMQSDKGSIPDRFSAQQFSDYHSELNMSSLELGDSALYFCASSTAWGASGLAKNIQYFGAGTRLSVL.

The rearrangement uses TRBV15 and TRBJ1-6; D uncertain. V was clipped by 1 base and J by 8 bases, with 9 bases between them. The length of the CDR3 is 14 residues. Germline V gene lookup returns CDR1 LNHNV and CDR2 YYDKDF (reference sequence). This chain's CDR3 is CATSRGQMDSPLHF. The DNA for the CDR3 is TGTGCCACCAGCAGAGGACAAATGGATTCACCCCTCCACTTT.